The entry below describes one T cell receptor beta chain. Its antigen target is currently unknown. One base away there is no much larger clone; base qualities are not given. Magnetic bead negative selection was used to isolate untouched CD4+ T cells from Ficoll-separated PBMC, with an average purity of approximately 98%. Untouched CD4+ T cells were isolated with magnetic beads from Ficoll-separated PBMC, and a purity of roughly 98% was reached with negligible CD8+ contamination. Donors were a few healthy blood donors whose buffy coats supplied peripheral blood mononuclear cells. CMV seronegative status was shared by all three donors. The DNeasy Blood & Tissue Kit was used to extract genomic DNA. For each subject, genomic DNA from sorted CD137+CD4+ cells and from pre-culture CD4+ baseline samples underwent TCRB sequencing. Reading from cysteine to phenylalanine, the CDR3 counts 15 amino acids. Just CDR3 DNA is preserved here, 45 bases in frame from base 1. V is clipped by 5 bases and J by 0 bases, and the sequence between their germline boundaries is 11 bases long. According to the germline V gene (reference sequence), CDR1 reads MNHNY and CDR2 reads SVGAGI.

The immunoSEQ multiplex PCR, with forward primers for 54 TRBV segments and reverse primers for 13 TRBJ segments, was used to amplify TCRB CDR3 regions. For pre-culture CD4+ samples, sequencing was done at deep resolution with a target of 150,000 to 250,000 T cell genomes. Sequencing of the amplicons was done on an Illumina HiSeq System, giving 87 bp reads that spanned the CDR3. Processing in the source paper ran as follows. Reads were corrected for PCR and sequencing errors, and CDR3 regions were defined by alignment to IMGT reference sequences. Synthetic template pools were used to estimate template counts and unique rearrangement counts. Clonality was computed by subtracting Pielou's evenness from 1. Richness was estimated with the Daley-Smith estimator. Repertoire overlap was measured with Morisita's index. Clones found in cultured samples but undetected in the pre-culture repertoire of the corresponding donor were defined as low-abundance clones. This immuneACCESS table, as held by TCRdb, lists in-frame sequences with V and J called but not all clones. Of the missing ones, under half trace to an unresolved V gene in checked studies; the others have no known cause. V and J calls and clone size are those listed in that table; D and trimming were worked out from the DNA. For this sample there are some 110,000 clones; 80% to 95% appear just once. Approximately 0.25% of the sample goes to the ten largest clones.

This record belongs to a study of T cell repertoires and HLA-DP antigens (dated by TCRdb to 2017 to 2018). With regard to the full study: Using HeLa cells transduced to present allogeneic HLA-DP, the study set up an in vitro model of CD4+ T cell alloreactivity. One alloantigen differed from self by one peptide-binding groove amino acid, whereas the other differed by ten, modelling structurally similar versus dissimilar alloantigens. Of the three donors, two were male and one was female, and their ages ranged from the 18-to-29 age band up to the 60-to-69 age band. On average, 218.4 ng of DNA went in for sorted CD137+CD4+ samples, versus about 1,200 ng for pre-culture CD4+ samples.

General conclusions and limits of the study: Clonality of sorted CD137+ cells was similar against both alloantigens (about 0.39) and much higher than in pre-culture samples (approximately 0.04). Separate analysis of naive and memory CD4+ repertoires was not performed. Average cumulative frequency of clones undetected before culture was under 40% against one allele and around 51% against the other. Limitations included only a few donors, a non-physiological HeLa antigen-presenting system, and the use of total CD4+ responder cells.

In this chain, TRBV6-6 is recombined with TRBJ1-5, with TRBD1 as a weak D call on 5 bases. The sample taken for sequencing was CD4+ T cells from PBMCs. The TCR originated in a woman younger than 35 in good health and CMV-seronegative. The DNA sequence reads TGTGCCAGCAGTACAGGCTCAAGTAGCAATCAGCCCCAGCATTTT. Its product reads: CASSTGSSSNQPQHF.